One sample yielded the 25 T cell receptor beta chains listed below, sequenced in a study of blood T cell repertoires in COVID-19. Produced via immunoSEQ multiplex PCR; TCRdb's table is partial and in-frame only. The sample carries around 170,000 clones, around 84% recorded once. Specimen: peripheral blood. These receptors were collected from a young man with active or convalescent COVID-19.

The chain combines TRBV7-9 with TRBJ2-2, with 11 bases that match TRBD2. From germline, CDR1 is SEHNR and CDR2 FQNEAQ (reference sequence). V lost 7 bases, J lost 5 bases, and 3 bases stayed unmatched. The CDR3 extends over 14 amino acids. CDR3 in amino acids: CASIGLAGTGELFF. DNA for the CDR3: TGTGCCAGCATAGGACTAGCGGGTACCGGGGAGCTGTTTTTT.

This clone was observed a few times. The rearrangement joins TRBV7-9 to TRBJ1-2, with D perhaps matching TRBD1 (5 bases). Germline CDR1 SEHNR, CDR2 FQNEAQ (reference sequence). This CDR3 spans 13 amino acids. V lost 6 bases, J lost 0 bases, and 8 bases lay in between. CDR3 nucleotides: TGTGCCAGCAGGACGACAGCTAACTATGGCTACACCTTC. Its translation: CASRTTANYGYTF.

This clone has more than one count but fewer than ten. The germline gene is not matched at one end of the junction; a read error may be the cause. The gene calls are TRBV5-4 and TRBJ2-6, with D maybe TRBD2 (7 bases). CDR1 is SGHNT and CDR2 is YYREEE in the germline V gene (reference sequence). The CDR3 contains 19 residues. The chain's CDR3 is CARSNTTGGPPSGANVLTF. The CDR3 coding sequence is TGTGCCCGCAGTAACACGACCGGGGGGCCCCCCTCTGGGGCCAACGTCCTGACTTTC.

The V call is TRBV16, the J call TRBJ1-1; D remains ambiguous. V lost 0 bases and J 5 bases, leaving 7 bases between the germline ends. CDR1 is KGHSY and CDR2 is FQNENV in the germline V gene. The CDR3 runs 13 residues. CDR3 loop: CASSQSLGTEAFF. Here the CDR3 DNA reads TGTGCCAGCAGCCAATCCCTCGGGACTGAAGCTTTCTTT.

This sequence joins TRBV27 and TRBJ1-4, with TRBD1 matching 9 bases. CDR3 length: 16 amino acids. The germline gives CDR1 MNHEY, CDR2 SMNVEV (reference sequence). Trimming at V came to 5 bases and at J to 7 bases, leaving 11 bases not matched to a gene. The CDR3 reads CASSPSDRGGGEKLFF. As DNA, the CDR3 is TGTGCCAGCAGTCCGTCGGACAGGGGAGGAGGTGAAAAACTGTTTTTT.

The chain carries TRBV18 and TRBJ1-1; 7 bases agree with TRBD1. Germline trimming cut 4 bases from V and 8 bases from J; bases unmatched to any gene: 7. Germline-derived CDR1 and CDR2 are KGHSH and LQKENI. The CDR3 has 13 residues. In DNA form, the CDR3 reads TGTGCCAGCTCACTCGGACAGGACCAAGAAGCTTTCTTT. Translated: CASSLGQDQEAFF.

The chain has TRBV29-1 and TRBJ2-7; 9 nucleotides match TRBD1. The CDR3 runs to 12 residues. Germline loops: CDR1 SQVTM, CDR2 ANQGSEA. V lost 7 bases to trimming and J lost 1 base; unmatched junction nucleotides: 2. As DNA, the CDR3 is TGCAGCGCGGGACAGGGTTCCTACGAGCAGTACTTC. It translates to CSAGQGSYEQYF.

V is TRBV5-6 and J is TRBJ1-1; 9 bases align to TRBD1. Germline V lookup: CDR1 SGHDT, CDR2 YYEEEE. This CDR3 is 16 amino acids long. J was trimmed by 0 bases and V by 2 bases; bases with no gene match: 5. The CDR3 is CASSFKDRGMNTEAFF. The CDR3 coding sequence is TGTGCCAGCAGCTTCAAAGACAGGGGGATGAACACTGAAGCTTTCTTT.

The CDR3 here is CASTTGLSYGYTF. Written as DNA, the CDR3 is TGTGCCAGCACTACAGGGCTCAGCTATGGCTACACCTTC. This sequence joins TRBV7-8 and TRBJ1-2; D is perhaps TRBD1 (6 bases). Germline assignment: CDR1 SGHVS and CDR2 FQNEAQ. V was cut by 7 bases and J by 4 bases, with 13 bases left in between. The CDR3 is 13 amino acids.

V is TRBV10-1 and J is TRBJ2-5; 10 bases align to TRBD1. Germline V gene lookup returns CDR1 WNHNN and CDR2 SYGVQD (reference sequence). The CDR3 spans 15 residues. J lost 5 bases, V lost 3 bases, and 6 bases had no gene match. CDR3 in DNA: TGCGCCAGCAGTGAAGGGACAGGGGTTCGGGAGACCCAGTACTTC. Its protein is CASSEGTGVRETQYF.

This chain joins TRBV7-8 and TRBJ2-7, with TRBD2 matching 9 bases. Unmatched junction bases numbered 3, after V lost 4 bases and J lost 2 bases. The CDR3 runs to 14 residues. Germline CDR1 reads SGHVS; CDR2 reads FQNEAQ. The CDR3 DNA follows: TGTGCCAGCAGCTGGACTAGCGTAACCTACGAGCAGTACTTC. It translates to CASSWTSVTYEQYF.

The chain has TRBV13 and TRBJ2-5; TRBD2 aligns across 9 bases. V was pared by 6 bases and J by 4 bases, with 3 bases of the junction left unmatched. Germline V gives CDR1 PRHDT, CDR2 FYEKMQ (reference sequence). The length of the CDR3 is 13 residues. CDR3 sequence: CASSPTSGETQYF. Written as DNA, the CDR3 is TGTGCCAGCAGTCCGACTAGCGGAGAGACCCAGTACTTC.

The chain uses TRBV27 and TRBJ2-1; D perhaps matches TRBD1 (6 bases). Trimming removed 4 bases from V and 1 base from J, with 8 bases in between. CDR1 MNHEY and CDR2 SMNVEV come from the germline V gene (reference sequence). The CDR3 spans 14 residues. The DNA of the CDR3 is TGTGCCAGCAGTTCAGGGGCGTCCTACAATGAGCAGTTCTTC. Protein product: CASSSGASYNEQFF.

The genes are TRBV4-1 and TRBJ1-1, with a weak D call TRBD1 (6 bases). V was pared by 0 bases and J by 5 bases, with 10 bases between. There are 14 residues in the CDR3. Germline CDR1 MGHRA, CDR2 YSYEKL. The chain's CDR3 is CASSQDQGTTEAFF. The CDR3 coding sequence is TGCGCCAGCAGCCAAGATCAGGGGACGACTGAAGCTTTCTTT.

The rearrangement joins TRBV6-5 to TRBJ2-7, with 7 bases lining up with TRBD1. Per the germline V gene, CDR1 is MNHEY and CDR2 is SVGAGI. With V trimmed by 2 bases and J by 2 bases, 6 bases remained unmatched. The CDR3 loop spans 15 amino acids. CDR3 bases: TGTGCCAGCAGTTACGAGGGGGCTCGACCCTACGAGCAGTACTTC. This gives the protein CASSYEGARPYEQYF.

The chain has TRBV27 and TRBJ1-4; 11 bases agree with TRBD1. V lost 4 bases and J lost 8; bases outside the gene matches: 9. CDR1 and CDR2 from the germline V gene are MNHEY and SMNVEV (reference sequence). The length of the CDR3 is 16 residues. In nucleotides, the CDR3 is TGTGCCAGCAGTTCATCCGGGACAGGGGGTGGCGAAAAACTGTTTTTT. Its translation: CASSSSGTGGGEKLFF.

The chain carries TRBV27 and TRBJ1-6, with 8 positions matching TRBD1. This CDR3 has 15 residues. V lost 5 bases, J lost 7 bases, and 7 bases stayed unmatched. Germline CDR1 and CDR2: MNHEY and SMNVEV (reference sequence). For the CDR3, the DNA is TGTGCCAGCAGTCTTCAGAGACAGGGGAATTCACCCCTCCACTTT. Translating it yields CASSLQRQGNSPLHF.

The chain carries TRBV5-1 and TRBJ2-7; perhaps TRBD2 as D (6 bases). Germline CDR1 SGHRS, CDR2 YFSETQ. Deletions cut 4 bases from V and 3 bases from J, with 17 bases between. The CDR3 is 15 amino acids. In nucleotides, the CDR3 is TGCGCCAGCAGCCCGGATGGAGGGTCGGACTACGAGCAGTACGTC. This gives the protein CASSPDGGSDYEQYV.

J is TRBJ2-7 and V is TRBV3-1 (or the pseudogene TRBV3-2), with D tentatively TRBD2 (6 bases). The CDR3 contains 15 residues. V was pared by 9 bases and J by 3 bases, with 21 bases between. The germline V gene encodes CDR1 LGHDT and CDR2 YNNKEL (reference sequence). CDR3 nucleotides: TGTGCCAGATTACACTGCGGGACGCCAGTCTACGAGCAGTACGTC. It yields the protein CARLHCGTPVYEQYV.

J is TRBJ1-2 and V is TRBV19; 9 bases line up with TRBD1. There are 16 residues in the CDR3. CDR1 is LNHDA, CDR2 SQIVND, per germline (reference sequence). The J segment lost 2 bases and the V segment lost 6 bases, leaving 10 bases of the junction unmatched. The CDR3 sequence is CASRNPGQGLNYGYTF. In nucleotides, the CDR3 is TGTGCCAGTAGAAACCCGGGACAGGGTTTAAACTATGGCTACACCTTC.

The CDR3 bases are TGTGCCAGTCCACGGGACTCTGGAAACACCATATATTTT. Encoded protein: CASPRDSGNTIYF. V gene TRBV2 combines with J gene TRBJ1-3, with D unclear. This CDR3 has 13 residues. In germline, CDR1 is SNHLY, CDR2 FYNNEI. Trimming stripped 9 bases from V and 0 bases from J, with 9 bases between.

The CDR3 here is CASSESAGVGNTIYF. In nucleotides, the CDR3 is TGTGCCAGCAGTGAATCCGCAGGGGTCGGAAACACCATATATTTT. V usage is TRBV25-1 and J usage is TRBJ1-3; possibly TRBD1 for D (6 bases). Germline values: CDR1 MGHDK, CDR2 SYGVNS. V was cut by 1 base and J by 4 bases, with 11 bases left in between. This CDR3 region has 15 residues.

The rearrangement uses TRBV7-3 and TRBJ1-5, with 9 bases lining up with TRBD1. CDR1 is SGHTA, CDR2 FQGTGA, per germline. Trimming took 5 bases from V and 8 from J; bases not matched to a gene: 10. This CDR3 comprises 15 residues. The CDR3 DNA reads as TGTGCCAGCAGCCCACCGGGACAGGGCATTGAGCCCCAGCATTTT. Protein sequence: CASSPPGQGIEPQHF. The complete variable domain, with remaining parts taken from reference TRBV7-3 and TRBJ1-5, reads GAGVSQTPSNKVTEKGKYVELRCDPISGHTALYWYRQSLGQGPEFLIYFQGTGAADDSGLPNDRFFAVRPEGSVSTLKIQRTERGDSAVYLCASSPPGQGIEPQHFGDGTRLSIL.

The genes are TRBV9 and TRBJ2-1, with 9 bases lining up with TRBD1. The CDR3 spans 16 residues. V shed 5 bases, J shed 6 bases, and the junction held 12 bases outside the gene matches. CDR1 is SGDLS and CDR2 is YYNGEE in the germline V gene. CDR3 coding DNA: TGTGCCAGCAGTGGCCATGGGACAGGGATAGGCAATGAGCAGTTCTTC. Translation: CASSGHGTGIGNEQFF. The whole variable domain, remainder taken from reference TRBV9 and TRBJ2-1, is DSGVTQTPKHLITATGQRVTLRCSPRSGDLSVYWYQQSLDQGLQFLIQYYNGEERAKGNILERFSAQQFPDLHSELNLSSLELGDSALYFCASSGHGTGIGNEQFFGPGTRLTVL.

This clone was detected once. This CDR3 is CASKQGTGANVLTF. The CDR3 bases are TGTGCCAGCAAACAGGGTACCGGGGCCAACGTCCTGACTTTC. This chain connects TRBV3-1 (or the pseudogene TRBV3-2) to TRBJ2-6; D may be TRBD1 (6 bases). The V end was cut by 7 bases, the J end by 4 bases, with 11 bases between. The germline CDR1 and CDR2 sequences are LGHDT and YNNKEL (reference sequence). This CDR3 region has 14 residues.